The 26 T cell receptor beta chains listed next were all sequenced from one sample in a study of CD8+CD57+ T cells in acquired aplastic anemia. Using genomic DNA as the template, TCR beta VDJ and CDR3 profiling was carried out. TCRdb independently ran MiXCR on the reads; one entry per CDR3 protein. The sample has 200,000 or so distinct CDR3 sequences, 55% to 70% seen once. The sample was sorted CD4+, CD8+, or CD8+CD57+ T cells (not recorded which) from PBMCs. These receptors were taken from a human donor with severe aplastic anemia or a healthy control (not recorded which).

With respect to this clonotype: The junction does not match germline at one end; this may be a read error. The gene calls are TRBV24-1 and TRBJ2-1; 7 positions agree with TRBD2. Germline V CDR1 and CDR2: KGHDR, SFDVKD. The CDR3 consists of 14 residues. CDR3 residues: CATSDSTSSNEQLF. The CDR3 DNA reads TGTGCCACCAGTGATTCGACTAGCAGCAATGAGCAGCTCTTC.

CDR3 protein: CASSPTGRPISAKNIQYF. Here the CDR3 DNA reads TGTGCCAGTAGTCCGACCGGGAGACCTATATCAGCCAAAAACATTCAGTACTTC. The chain has TRBV19 and TRBJ2-4; tentatively, D is TRBD2 (6 bases). Trimming shortened V by 5 bases and J by 0 bases, and 20 bases separated the two germline ends. Germline lookup yields CDR1 LNHDA and CDR2 SQIVND (reference sequence). The CDR3 has 18 amino acids.

This chain links TRBV7-2 with TRBJ2-1; tentative D call: TRBD2 (6 bases). Germline V CDR1 and CDR2: SGHTA, FQGNSA. The CDR3 contains 14 residues. Trimming shortened V by 3 bases and J by 10 bases, and 16 bases separated the two germline ends. The CDR3 DNA reads TGTGCCAGCAGCTTTTCGGAGAGGGGAGGCGAGCAGTTCTTC. It translates to CASSFSERGGEQFF.

DNA of the CDR3: TGTGCCAGCGGGTCCGGGACAGGGTTGCACGAGCAGTACTTC. This encodes CASGSGTGLHEQYF. This chain joins TRBV2 and TRBJ2-7; the match to TRBD1 covers 9 bases. The junction had 10 bases not matched to a gene; V was cut back by 8 bases and J by 5 bases. Germline CDR1 reads SNHLY; CDR2 reads FYNNEI. The CDR3 spans 14 residues.

V usage is TRBV5-6 and J usage is TRBJ2-7; D not resolved. Looked up from germline, CDR1 is SGHDT and CDR2 is YYEEEE. The CDR3 loop spans 13 amino acids. The V end lost 4 bases, the J end lost 5 bases, and 13 bases lay between the germline ends. The CDR3 loop is CASSPILLDEQYF. CDR3 coding DNA: TGTGCCAGCAGCCCCATTCTTTTAGACGAGCAGTACTTC.

This chain links TRBV7-2 with TRBJ2-7; D is unclear. The CDR3 loop spans 13 amino acids. Trimming left V 2 bases short and J 3 bases short, with 8 bases between. CDR1 and CDR2 from the germline V gene are SGHTA and FQGNSA. The CDR3 here is CASSLSNSYEQYF. CDR3 coding DNA: TGTGCCAGCAGCTTAAGTAACAGCTACGAGCAGTACTTC. Full variable domain (outside the CDR3, taken from reference TRBV7-2 and TRBJ2-7): GAGVSQSPSNKVTEKGKDVELRCDPISGHTALYWYRQSLGQGLEFLIYFQGNSAPDKSGLPSDRFSAERTGGSVSTLTIQRTQQEDSAVYLCASSLSNSYEQYFGPGTRLTVT.

The CDR3 is CAFRQTFYGYTF. Here the CDR3 DNA reads TGTGCCTTCAGACAGACCTTCTATGGCTACACCTTC. The V and J genes are TRBV2 and TRBJ1-2; D might be TRBD1 (5 bases). With 11 bases removed from V and 4 bases from J, the gap between germline ends came to 14 bases. The length of the CDR3 is 12 residues. From germline, CDR1 is SNHLY and CDR2 FYNNEI.

The rearrangement uses TRBV28 and TRBJ1-5; weak D call: TRBD1 (5 bases). CDR1 is MDHEN, CDR2 SYDVKM, per germline. This CDR3 comprises 14 residues. Trimming shortened V by 7 bases and J by 6 bases, and 16 bases separated the two germline ends. CDR3 in amino acids: CASTRRGASQPQHF. CDR3 bases: TGTGCCAGCACCCGGCGAGGGGCGAGTCAGCCCCAGCATTTT.

V is TRBV6-6 and J is TRBJ1-6; 7 bases match TRBD1. This CDR3 has 13 residues. The V and J ends lost 7 bases and 10 bases, in that order; junction bases with no gene match: 7. Germline CDR1 MNHNY, CDR2 SVGAGI (reference sequence). DNA for the CDR3: TGTGCCAGCACCGGGACAGTTCAGTCACCCCTCCACTTT. This codes for CASTGTVQSPLHF.

This clonotype occurred many times. The chain carries TRBV2 and TRBJ2-4; TRBD1 is a possible D gene (6 bases). The CDR3 length is 11 residues. The germline V gene encodes CDR1 SNHLY and CDR2 FYNNEI. V was pared by 7 bases and J by 15 bases, with 16 bases between. The CDR3 DNA is TGTGCCAGCAAGGTGGGGGCAGTTCGGTACTTC. This sequence encodes CASKVGAVRYF.

The CDR3 is CASSSGPTNEQFF. CDR3 nucleotides: TGTGCCAGCAGCTCGGGACCGACCAATGAGCAGTTCTTC. V gene TRBV7-9 combines with J gene TRBJ2-1; D assignment may be TRBD1 or TRBD2 (5 bases each). CDR1 SEHNR and CDR2 FQNEAQ come from the germline V gene (reference sequence). This CDR3 comprises 13 residues. V lost 4 bases to trimming and J lost 6 bases, with 10 bases between them.

This rearrangement joins TRBV25-1 to TRBJ2-1; possibly TRBD2 for D (6 bases). Germline values: CDR1 MGHDK, CDR2 SYGVNS. The germline V and J ends were trimmed by 5 bases and 7 bases, with 18 bases remaining between them. CDR3 size: 15 residues. The CDR3 is CASSSGTPQGNEQFF. Written as DNA, the CDR3 is TGTGCCAGCAGTAGTGGGACTCCTCAAGGGAATGAGCAGTTCTTC.

V is TRBV2 and J is TRBJ1-6, with 7 bases matching TRBD1. Germline V gives CDR1 SNHLY, CDR2 FYNNEI. CDR3 length equals 15 residues. V lost 11 bases and J lost 5; bases outside the gene matches: 12. The chain's CDR3 is CAGSLRQGDNSPLHF. Here the CDR3 DNA reads TGTGCCGGATCACTTAGACAGGGAGATAATTCACCCCTCCACTTT. Based on the CDR3 plus reference TRBV2 and TRBJ1-6, the full variable domain is EPEVTQTPSHQVTQMGQEVILRCVPISNHLYFYWYRQILGQKVEFLVSFYNNEISEKSEIFDDQFSVERPDGSNFTLKIRSTKLEDSAMYFCAGSLRQGDNSPLHFGNGTRLTVT.

The chain has TRBV24-1 and TRBJ2-7; D remains unclear. This CDR3 spans 13 amino acids. The germline V gene encodes CDR1 KGHDR and CDR2 SFDVKD. V was cut by 0 bases and J by 5 bases, with 7 bases left in between. The DNA for the CDR3 is TGTGCCACCAGTGATTTGTGGAGCCACGAGCAGTACTTC. It translates to CATSDLWSHEQYF.

J is TRBJ1-2 and V is TRBV10-2; no definite D call. The CDR3 totals 13 residues. Germline loops: CDR1 WSHSY, CDR2 SAAADI. V was trimmed by 0 bases and J by 5 bases, leaving 7 bases between them. CDR3: CASSESVDYGYTF. CDR3 coding DNA: TGCGCCAGCAGTGAGTCGGTGGATTATGGCTACACCTTC.

This clonotype has only one observation. Here the CDR3 reads CASSSWTGASTEAFF. Written as DNA, the CDR3 is TGTGCCAGCAGCTCCTGGACAGGGGCGAGCACTGAAGCTTTCTTT. The genes are TRBV9 and TRBJ1-1; 9 bases map to TRBD1. The trim removed 4 bases at V and 4 bases at J, leaving 8 bases unmatched. Germline V lookup: CDR1 SGDLS, CDR2 YYNGEE. The CDR3 is 15 amino acids. The entire variable domain, with the rest obtained from reference TRBV9 and TRBJ1-1, is as follows: DSGVTQTPKHLITATGQRVTLRCSPRSGDLSVYWYQQSLDQGLQFLIQYYNGEERAKGNILERFSAQQFPDLHSELNLSSLELGDSALYFCASSSWTGASTEAFFGQGTRLTVV.

This chain joins TRBV24-1 and TRBJ2-3, with 8 nucleotides matching TRBD1. The germline CDR1 and CDR2 sequences are KGHDR and SFDVKD. The V segment lost 4 bases and the J segment 0 bases; nucleotides outside the gene matches: 11. The CDR3 is 18 amino acids. CDR3 sequence (DNA): TGTGCCACCAGTGAATCCGGGACAGGCTTCTTTAGCACAGATACGCAGTATTTT. It is translated as CATSESGTGFFSTDTQYF.

The rearrangement links TRBV7-2 to TRBJ1-2; D call uncertain. The CDR3 is made up of 13 amino acids. V was clipped by 5 bases and J by 1 base, with 8 bases between them. Germline V gives CDR1 SGHTA, CDR2 FQGNSA. CDR3 amino acids: CASSPEGNYGYTF. DNA for the CDR3: TGTGCCAGCAGCCCGGAGGGTAACTATGGCTACACCTTC.

The J gene is TRBJ1-3, the V gene TRBV2; D possibly corresponds to TRBD1 (5 bases). The CDR3 length is 15 residues. Trimming left V 4 bases short and J 4 bases short, with 14 bases between. The germline V gene encodes CDR1 SNHLY and CDR2 FYNNEI. CDR3 sequence: CASSVTGPPGNTIYF. The CDR3 DNA is TGTGCCAGCAGTGTTACGGGGCCGCCCGGAAACACCATATATTTT.

The rearrangement joins TRBV7-6 to TRBJ2-5; possibly TRBD1 or TRBD2 for D (6 bases each). The germline CDR1 and CDR2 sequences are SGHVS and FNYEAQ. CDR3 length: 14 residues. V lost 6 bases, J lost 1 base, and 12 bases lay in between. DNA of the CDR3: TGTGCCAGCAGAGGAAGGGGGGCCCAAGAGACCCAGTACTTC. Amino acid sequence: CASRGRGAQETQYF.

This clonotype was counted a few times. One base away lies a much larger clone, so this may be a sequencing read error. CDR3 amino acids: CSEDREGSLEGGTGELFF. CDR3 sequence (DNA): TGCAGTGAAGACCGGGAAGGGAGCCTGGAGGGTGGCACCGGGGAGCTGTTTTTT. The rearrangement uses TRBV20-1 and TRBJ2-2; D perhaps matches TRBD2 (6 bases). The CDR3 runs 18 residues. The V end lost 7 bases, the J end lost 4 bases, and 28 bases lay between the germline ends. Germline lookup yields CDR1 DFQATT and CDR2 SNEGSKA (reference sequence).

This CDR3 is CASSISGGTYEQYF. The CDR3 DNA sequence: TGTGCCAGCAGCATTAGCGGGGGAACCTACGAGCAGTACTTC. The chain employs TRBV7-9 and TRBJ2-7, with 9 bases fitting TRBD2. V gave up 5 bases and J gave up 2 bases; unmatched junction bases: 4. Germline V gene sequence: CDR1 SEHNR, CDR2 FQNEAQ (reference sequence). CDR3 length: 14 residues. Using reference TRBV7-9 and TRBJ2-7 for the parts outside the CDR3, the full variable domain is DTGVSQNPRHKITKRGQNVTFRCDPISEHNRLYWYRQTLGQGPEFLTYFQNEAQLEKSRLLSDRFSAERPKGSFSTLEIQRTEQGDSAMYLCASSISGGTYEQYFGPGTRLTVT.

V gene TRBV19 combines with J gene TRBJ1-5; D might be TRBD1 (6 bases). Between the trimmed V and J ends, which lost 9 bases and 2 bases, there was a span of 17 bases. Per the germline V gene, CDR1 is LNHDA and CDR2 is SQIVND (reference sequence). The CDR3 is 15 amino acids. This CDR3 reads CASRPGVRGNQPQHF. CDR3 DNA: TGTGCCAGCCGGCCAGGGGTGCGGGGCAATCAGCCCCAGCATTTT.

The chain joins TRBV10-2 to TRBJ1-1, with D perhaps matching TRBD1 (6 bases). Germline V gene lookup returns CDR1 WSHSY and CDR2 SAAADI. This CDR3 is 14 amino acids long. Trimming stripped 6 bases from V and 2 bases from J, with 13 bases between. CDR3 in amino acids: CASRGASRNTEAFF. The CDR3 bases are TGCGCCAGCAGGGGGGCTTCACGCAACACTGAAGCTTTCTTT.

The chain employs TRBV7-6 and TRBJ2-1; 10 positions match TRBD1. The germline V gene has CDR1 SGHVS and CDR2 FNYEAQ. CDR3 size: 15 residues. V gave up 4 bases and J gave up 4 bases; unmatched junction bases: 4. The CDR3 sequence is CASSSPGQGYNEQFF. Written as DNA, the CDR3 is TGTGCCAGCAGCTCTCCGGGACAGGGGTACAATGAGCAGTTCTTC.

This clonotype came up once. This chain connects TRBV2 to TRBJ1-5; D perhaps matches TRBD1 (6 bases). The CDR3 runs 14 residues. Looked up from germline, CDR1 is SNHLY and CDR2 is FYNNEI. V was clipped by 4 bases and J by 6 bases, with 13 bases between them. Written as DNA, the CDR3 is TGTGCCAGCAGTGTGTCGGGGGCGGGTCAGCCCCAGCATTTT. Its protein product is CASSVSGAGQPQHF.